The 26 T cell receptor beta chains reported below all come from one sample, sequenced in a study of T cell changes during pregnancy in multiple sclerosis (dated by TCRdb to about 2019). Libraries came from the immunoSEQ multiplex PCR assay. TCRdb holds this immuneACCESS table with in-frame rearrangements only. Some clones are missing; in checked studies, unresolved V genes explain under half, and the rest has no known cause. This sample lists around 130,000 clones; about 94% were detected once. Roughly 5.7% of the sample goes to the ten largest clones. The sample consisted of peripheral blood, taken before pregnancy. These receptors were obtained from a female donor with multiple sclerosis, enrolled in a pregnancy study.

This chain joins TRBV20-1 and TRBJ1-4; D not resolved. This CDR3 has 11 amino acids. Germline V CDR1 and CDR2: DFQATT, SNEGSKA (reference sequence). In nucleotides, the CDR3 is TGCAGCACCTGGCGGGCCGAAAAACTGTTTTTT. Residues: CSTWRAEKLFF.

This rearrangement joins TRBV27 to TRBJ2-1, with 10 bases identical to TRBD2. The CDR3 runs 14 residues. CDR1 is MNHEY, CDR2 SMNVEV, per germline (reference sequence). V lost 2 bases to trimming and J lost 8 bases; unmatched junction nucleotides: 3. For the CDR3, the DNA is TGTGCCAGCAGTTTACTAGCGGGAGTATATGAGCAGTTCTTC. As protein: CASSLLAGVYEQFF.

The chain employs TRBV19 and TRBJ1-5; perhaps TRBD1 as D (6 bases). V was cut by 7 bases and J by 1 base, with 17 bases left in between. Per the germline V gene, CDR1 is LNHDA and CDR2 is SQIVND (reference sequence). There are 16 residues in the CDR3. This CDR3 reads CASTSTGVWSNQPQHF. For the CDR3, the DNA is TGTGCCAGTACCTCGACAGGCGTGTGGAGCAATCAGCCCCAGCATTTT. The entire variable domain, with the rest obtained from reference TRBV19 and TRBJ1-5, is as follows: DGGITQSPKYLFRKEGQNVTLSCEQNLNHDAMYWYRQDPGQGLRLIYYSQIVNDFQKGDIAEGYSVSREKKESFPLTVTSAQKNPTAFYLCASTSTGVWSNQPQHFGDGTRLSIL.

The chain links TRBV10-3 to TRBJ2-7; D is undetermined. The germline V gene encodes CDR1 ENHRY and CDR2 SYGVKD. The ends were cut back, 0 bases at V and 4 bases at J, with 10 bases in the middle. The CDR3 extends over 14 amino acids. This CDR3 reads CAISESAMPYEQYF. The CDR3, as DNA: TGTGCCATCAGTGAGTCTGCGATGCCGTACGAGCAGTACTTC.

This clone was counted a single time. The chain joins TRBV5-1 to TRBJ2-3; TRBD2 aligns across 12 bases. CDR1 and CDR2 (germline): SGHRS, YFSETQ. CDR3 length: 16 amino acids. After removal of 0 bases from V and 6 bases from J, the junction contained 5 bases not matched to a gene. The CDR3, as DNA: TGCGCCAGCAGCTTGGGGCCTAGCGGGGGGGATGATACGCAGTATTTT. It yields the protein CASSLGPSGGDDTQYF.

The chain has TRBV5-5 and TRBJ2-7; D is perhaps TRBD1 (6 bases). V lost 4 bases to trimming and J lost 1 base, with 15 bases between them. This CDR3 region has 15 residues. In germline, CDR1 is SGHKS, CDR2 YYEKEE (reference sequence). This chain's CDR3 is CASSPPGQGSYEQYF. CDR3 sequence (DNA): TGTGCCAGCAGCCCCCCGGGGCAGGGGTCCTACGAGCAGTACTTC.

This clone was seen only a few times. V gene TRBV19 combines with J gene TRBJ2-5; the D gene is possibly TRBD2 (5 bases). V lost 10 bases, J lost 3 bases, and 15 bases lay in between. Germline CDR1 LNHDA, CDR2 SQIVND (reference sequence). CDR3 size: 13 residues. CDR3 nucleotides: TGTGCCATTCCCTCACCCGGGGAAGAGACCCAGTACTTC. As protein: CAIPSPGEETQYF.

This chain uses TRBV19 with TRBJ2-2; TRBD1 matches 7 bases. CDR3 length equals 16 residues. J lost 1 base, V lost 1 base, and 3 bases had no gene match. The germline V gene has CDR1 LNHDA and CDR2 SQIVND (reference sequence). The CDR3 nucleotides read TGTGCCAGTAGTATAGTAGGGACAGAGAACACCGGGGAGCTGTTTTTT. This sequence encodes CASSIVGTENTGELFF.

The chain joins TRBV19 to TRBJ2-5, with 15 bases that match TRBD2. The germline V gene has CDR1 LNHDA and CDR2 SQIVND (reference sequence). With V trimmed by 3 bases and J by 7 bases, 12 bases remained unmatched. This CDR3 is 18 amino acids long. The CDR3 is CASSMNPGLAGGIGTQYF. In DNA, the CDR3 is TGTGCCAGTAGTATGAACCCTGGACTAGCGGGGGGGATTGGGACCCAGTACTTC.

This clone was seen just once. The rearrangement joins TRBV7-9 to TRBJ2-3, with 9 nucleotides matching TRBD1. The length of the CDR3 is 17 residues. V lost 5 bases, J lost 6 bases, and 15 bases stayed unmatched. CDR1 and CDR2 (germline): SEHNR, FQNEAQ (reference sequence). The CDR3 region has the DNA TGTGCCAGCAGCCCCCGGGGCCGGGACAGGGAAAGGGATACGCAGTATTTT. It translates to CASSPRGRDRERDTQYF.

This clone was counted only a few times. The V call is TRBV19, the J call TRBJ2-3; 7 bases are shared with TRBD2. Trimming cost V 5 bases and J 4 bases; bases outside gene matches: 12. The CDR3 length is 16 residues. Germline V gene lookup returns CDR1 LNHDA and CDR2 SQIVND (reference sequence). This CDR3 is CASSARTSVGADTQYF. CDR3 in DNA: TGTGCCAGTAGTGCCAGGACTAGTGTAGGGGCAGATACGCAGTATTTT.

CDR3: CASSQEGTSGGFSGANVLTF. CDR3 in DNA: TGTGCCAGCAGCCAAGAGGGGACTAGCGGCGGCTTCTCTGGGGCCAACGTCCTGACTTTC. This rearrangement joins TRBV4-2 to TRBJ2-6, with 11 bases matching TRBD2. The V segment lost 0 bases and the J segment 0 bases; nucleotides outside the gene matches: 7. This CDR3 region has 20 residues. Germline CDR1 reads LGHNA; CDR2 reads YNFKEQ.

V and J are TRBV7-9 and TRBJ2-7, with 7 bases fitting TRBD2. With V trimmed by 8 bases and J by 5 bases, 12 bases remained unmatched. CDR1 is SEHNR and CDR2 is FQNEAQ in the germline V gene (reference sequence). The CDR3 loop spans 14 amino acids. CDR3 sequence reads: CASAGVMGLDEQYF. The CDR3 DNA sequence: TGTGCCAGCGCGGGGGTTATGGGTTTGGACGAGCAGTACTTC.

The CDR3 DNA reads TGCGCCAGCAGTGAGTCCTCTTCTAACTATGGCTACACCTTC. Amino acids: CASSESSSNYGYTF. V and J are TRBV10-2 and TRBJ1-2; D uncertain. The V and J ends lost 0 bases and 0 bases respectively, with 5 bases between them. This CDR3 has 14 residues. Germline CDR1 is WSHSY and CDR2 is SAAADI.

V gene TRBV6-6 combines with J gene TRBJ2-7; D possibly corresponds to TRBD2 (6 bases). Germline CDR1 reads MNHNY; CDR2 reads SVGAGI (reference sequence). The germline V and J ends were trimmed by 6 bases and 3 bases, with 15 bases remaining between them. This CDR3 has 14 residues. The DNA of the CDR3 is TGTGCCAGCAGCCGACGGGACTCCTTCTACGAGCAGTACTTC. It specifies CASSRRDSFYEQYF.

The chain recombines TRBV30 with TRBJ1-5, with a tentative D call TRBD1 (5 bases). The ends were cut back, 1 base at V and 10 bases at J, with 17 bases in the middle. The CDR3 totals 14 residues. Germline CDR1 and CDR2: GTSNPN and SVGIG (reference sequence). The CDR3 spells CAWSASSGEGPQHF. The CDR3 bases are TGTGCCTGGAGTGCGTCCTCGGGGGAAGGTCCCCAGCATTTT.

The table lists this clone with a count of one. The V and J genes are TRBV9 and TRBJ1-6, with 8 bases that match TRBD1. There are 17 residues in the CDR3. The germline V gene has CDR1 SGDLS and CDR2 YYNGEE. V dropped 3 bases and J dropped 3; count of bases not matched to a gene: 8. The CDR3: CASSERGQVNYNSPLHF. The CDR3 DNA follows: TGTGCCAGCAGCGAGAGGGGACAGGTTAACTATAATTCACCCCTCCACTTT.

J is TRBJ2-3 and V is TRBV5-1, with D unclear. CDR1 is SGHRS and CDR2 is YFSETQ in the germline V gene. The CDR3 contains 11 residues. Trimming shortened V by 4 bases and J by 6 bases, and 6 bases separated the two germline ends. CDR3 DNA: TGCGCCAGCAGCCTAGAGGATACGCAGTATTTT. It is translated as CASSLEDTQYF.

The V call is TRBV5-1, the J call TRBJ2-7, with D possibly matching TRBD1 (6 bases). The CDR3 is 12 residues long. The V end lost 5 bases, the J end lost 3 bases, and 9 bases lay between the germline ends. The V gene's germline CDR1 is SGHRS and CDR2 YFSETQ. The CDR3: CASSRDNYEQYF. The CDR3 DNA reads as TGCGCCAGCAGTCGGGACAACTACGAGCAGTACTTC.

This chain connects TRBV27 to TRBJ2-7, with a possible D match to TRBD1 (5 bases). The CDR3 length is 13 residues. The ends were cut back, 7 bases at V and 3 bases at J, with 13 bases in the middle. The V gene's germline CDR1 is MNHEY and CDR2 SMNVEV (reference sequence). CDR3 sequence reads: CASTSQGSYEQYF. The CDR3 DNA sequence: TGTGCCAGCACCAGCCAGGGAAGCTACGAGCAGTACTTC.

This clone was observed a single time. The rearrangement joins TRBV7-3 to TRBJ2-2; D might be TRBD2 (6 bases). The germline V gene has CDR1 SGHTA and CDR2 FQGTGA. This CDR3 has 15 residues. With 2 bases removed from V and 7 bases from J, the gap between germline ends came to 14 bases. The CDR3 spells CASSLAGGEGGELFF. In nucleotides, the CDR3 is TGTGCCAGCAGCTTAGCCGGGGGAGAGGGCGGGGAGCTGTTTTTT.

J is TRBJ2-1 and V is TRBV6-5; 7 bases are shared with TRBD2. With V trimmed by 3 bases and J by 5 bases, 7 bases remained unmatched. The length of the CDR3 is 15 residues. The V gene's germline CDR1 is MNHEY and CDR2 SVGAGI. The CDR3: CASSYVGLQNNEQFF. The CDR3 DNA sequence: TGTGCCAGCAGTTATGTGGGACTACAGAACAATGAGCAGTTCTTC.

CDR3 sequence: CASSDTGGQETQYF. The CDR3 DNA is TGTGCCAGCAGCGATACAGGGGGACAAGAGACCCAGTACTTC. V gene TRBV7-9 combines with J gene TRBJ2-5; 8 bases map to TRBD1. The CDR3 has 14 amino acids. V was clipped by 5 bases and J by 2 bases; unmatched bases: 4. CDR1 SEHNR and CDR2 FQNEAQ come from the germline V gene (reference sequence).

The CDR3 protein is CAWSLDYNSPLHF. The CDR3 DNA follows: TGTGCCTGGAGCTTAGACTATAATTCACCCCTCCACTTT. This chain uses TRBV30 with TRBJ1-6, with unresolved D. The germline V gene has CDR1 GTSNPN and CDR2 SVGIG (reference sequence). The CDR3 consists of 13 residues. Between the trimmed V and J ends, which lost 3 bases and 3 bases, there was a span of 6 bases.

The rearrangement links TRBV5-4 to TRBJ1-2; D is unresolved. Trimming stripped 0 bases from V and 7 bases from J, with 16 bases between. The CDR3 has 15 residues. The germline V gene encodes CDR1 SGHNT and CDR2 YYREEE (reference sequence). CDR3 in amino acids: CASSLEGGSSGGYTF. As DNA, the CDR3 is TGTGCCAGCAGCTTGGAGGGTGGGAGTTCCGGTGGCTACACCTTC.

The chain's CDR3 is CASSLGGGTAPGNTIYF. The CDR3, as DNA: TGTGCCAGCAGTTTAGGGGGGGGCACAGCCCCTGGAAACACCATATATTTT. V is TRBV28 and J is TRBJ1-3, with TRBD1 as a possible D gene (6 bases). The CDR3 spans 17 residues. Trimming stripped 2 bases from V and 2 bases from J, with 16 bases between. CDR1 MDHEN and CDR2 SYDVKM come from the germline V gene. The complete variable domain, with remaining parts taken from reference TRBV28 and TRBJ1-3, reads DVKVTQSSRYLVKRTGEKVFLECVQDMDHENMFWYRQDPGLGLRLIYFSYDVKMKEKGDIPEGYSVSREKKERFSLILESASTNQTSMYLCASSLGGGTAPGNTIYFGEGSWLTVV.